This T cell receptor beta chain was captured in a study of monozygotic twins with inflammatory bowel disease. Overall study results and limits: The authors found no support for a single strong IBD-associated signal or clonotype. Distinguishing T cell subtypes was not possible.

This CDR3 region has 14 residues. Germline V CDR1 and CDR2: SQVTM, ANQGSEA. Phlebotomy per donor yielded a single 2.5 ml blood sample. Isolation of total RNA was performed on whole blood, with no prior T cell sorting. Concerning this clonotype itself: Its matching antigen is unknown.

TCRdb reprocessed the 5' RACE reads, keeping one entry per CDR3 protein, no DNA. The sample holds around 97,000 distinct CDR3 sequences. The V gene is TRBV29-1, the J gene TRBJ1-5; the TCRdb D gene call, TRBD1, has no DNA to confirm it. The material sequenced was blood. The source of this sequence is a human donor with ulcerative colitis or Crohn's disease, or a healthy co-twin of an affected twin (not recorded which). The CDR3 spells CSVDTGTGDQPQHF.